The 21 T cell receptor beta chains presented below share a single source sample, sequenced in a study of immune cell composition in non-small cell lung cancer. Sequenced by immunoSEQ multiplex PCR; TCRdb stores in-frame clones only, minus some. Here the sample spans approximately 3,100 clones, 60% to 85% being singletons. The normal lung sample lay at least 3 cm, and maximally far, from the tumour. Input material: non-adjacent lung tissue. Source of these receptors: a human donor with non-small cell lung cancer. The donor label of this sample is uncertain.

The CDR3 loop reads CASIQGNTEAFF. The CDR3 DNA reads as TGTGCCAGCATTCAGGGGAACACTGAAGCTTTCTTT. The gene calls are TRBV6-1 and TRBJ1-1; TRBD1 might be the D (5 bases). V dropped 7 bases and J dropped 1 base, with 7 bases sitting between them. There are 12 residues in the CDR3. CDR1 and CDR2 from the germline V gene are MNHNS and SASEGT.

The CDR3 nucleotides read TGTGCCAGCAGCTTAGGAGCGGGGGCCTACGAGCAGTACTTC. Translation gives CASSLGAGAYEQYF. The gene calls are TRBV7-2 and TRBJ2-7; 8 bases are shared with TRBD2. CDR3 length: 14 residues. V shed 1 base, J shed 2 bases, and the junction held 1 base outside the gene matches. Looked up from germline, CDR1 is SGHTA and CDR2 is FQGNSA.

This clone is medium-sized by share. The chain couples TRBV15 to TRBJ2-1; D possibly corresponds to TRBD2 (6 bases). Trimming removed 0 bases at V and 5 bases at J, with 8 bases between. This CDR3 spans 14 amino acids. Germline CDR1 and CDR2: LNHNV and YYDKDF (reference sequence). The CDR3 nucleotides read TGTGCCACCAGCAGAGATGGGGGGAACAATGAGCAGTTCTTC. It is translated as CATSRDGGNNEQFF.

This clone was seen just once. The genes are TRBV9 and TRBJ2-1, with 8 nucleotides matching TRBD2. This CDR3 has 16 amino acids. CDR1 and CDR2 (germline): SGDLS, YYNGEE. The V segment lost 6 bases and the J segment 2 bases; nucleotides outside the gene matches: 10. The CDR3 reads CASTRGGRRAYNEQFF. The CDR3 nucleotides are TGTGCCAGCACCCGGGGGGGGAGAAGAGCCTACAATGAGCAGTTCTTC.

This sequence joins TRBV2 and TRBJ2-7; TRBD1 aligns across 12 bases. This CDR3 is built from 15 residues. Germline V gene sequence: CDR1 SNHLY, CDR2 FYNNEI. The V gene end was trimmed by 6 bases and the J gene end by 2 bases; junction bases not matched to a gene: 5. The CDR3 is CASRGQGAVAYEQYF. The CDR3 nucleotides are TGTGCCAGCAGGGGACAGGGGGCCGTGGCCTACGAGCAGTACTTC.

This clone was seen a few times. CDR3 sequence reads: CASSLARRTDTQYF. CDR3 DNA: TGCGCCAGCAGCTTGGCCAGGCGCACAGATACGCAGTATTTT. The V and J genes are TRBV5-1 and TRBJ2-3; no definite D call. V was shortened by 0 bases and J by 1 base, with 6 bases between the two germline ends. Germline V CDR1 and CDR2: SGHRS, YFSETQ. This CDR3 comprises 14 residues.

This clone appeared a single time. The chain links TRBV28 to TRBJ1-2; 9 bases are a match to TRBD1. This CDR3 has 12 residues. The trim removed 6 bases at V and 8 bases at J, leaving 4 bases unmatched. The germline CDR1 and CDR2 sequences are MDHEN and SYDVKM. The CDR3 DNA is TGTGCCAGCAGACAGGGGGCAAAAGGCTACACCTTC. Translated: CASRQGAKGYTF.

There are a few counts of this clone. DNA of the CDR3: TGTGCCAGCAGTGTACTTACCGGGGAGCTGTTTTTT. It encodes CASSVLTGELFF. The rearrangement uses TRBV6-5 and TRBJ2-2; D is unresolved. Germline V gene sequence: CDR1 MNHEY, CDR2 SVGAGI. CDR3 length: 12 residues. V was shortened by 5 bases and J by 5 bases, with 6 bases between the two germline ends.

J is TRBJ2-7 and V is TRBV7-2; TRBD2 aligns across 12 bases. In germline, CDR1 is SGHTA, CDR2 FQGNSA. The CDR3 consists of 19 residues. J gave up 1 base and V 5 bases, and 15 bases lay outside the gene matches. This chain's CDR3 is CASSIFRGPSGRASYEQYF. The CDR3, as DNA: TGTGCCAGCAGCATCTTCAGGGGCCCTAGCGGGAGGGCTTCCTACGAGCAGTACTTC.

The CDR3 DNA reads as TGTGCCAGCTCATCCGTTACAGGGGGGGACGAGCAGTACTTC. It encodes CASSSVTGGDEQYF. This sequence joins TRBV18 and TRBJ2-7; tentatively, D is TRBD1 (8 bases). The germline gives CDR1 KGHSH, CDR2 LQKENI. This CDR3 has 14 residues. Trimming shortened V by 5 bases and J by 5 bases, and 16 bases separated the two germline ends.

The chain employs TRBV10-3 and TRBJ1-2; 9 bases match TRBD1. The CDR3 is 16 amino acids. Germline V gene lookup returns CDR1 ENHRY and CDR2 SYGVKD. J was trimmed by 1 base and V by 6 bases; bases with no gene match: 9. CDR3 bases: TGTGCCATCAGGGGGGACCGGGACAGGGTTAACTATGGCTACACCTTC. Amino acid sequence: CAIRGDRDRVNYGYTF.

The chain couples TRBV28 to TRBJ1-1; the match to TRBD1 covers 8 bases. After removal of 7 bases from V and 6 bases from J, the junction contained 7 bases not matched to a gene. The CDR3 has 13 residues. The V gene's germline CDR1 is MDHEN and CDR2 SYDVKM. CDR3 in amino acids: CASTRTGRSEAFF. CDR3 nucleotides: TGTGCCAGCACCCGGACAGGGAGGTCTGAAGCTTTCTTT. The whole variable domain, remainder taken from reference TRBV28 and TRBJ1-1, is DVKVTQSSRYLVKRTGEKVFLECVQDMDHENMFWYRQDPGLGLRLIYFSYDVKMKEKGDIPEGYSVSREKKERFSLILESASTNQTSMYLCASTRTGRSEAFFGQGTRLTVV.

This clone has only a few counts. The DNA for the CDR3 is TGCGCCAGCAGCTTGGACGGGAGGGGCCACAATGAGCAGTTCTTC. As protein: CASSLDGRGHNEQFF. The chain combines TRBV5-1 with TRBJ2-1; 8 nucleotides match TRBD2. CDR1 and CDR2 from the germline V gene are SGHRS and YFSETQ. The CDR3 runs 15 residues. The ends lost 0 bases at V and 5 bases at J; junction bases unmatched: 4.

The CDR3 region is CASRLTGSSGELFF. CDR3 DNA sequence: TGTGCCAGTAGGCTGACAGGGTCGTCGGGGGAGCTGTTTTTT. This chain connects TRBV19 to TRBJ2-2, with TRBD1 matching over 7 bases. The germline CDR1 and CDR2 sequences are LNHDA and SQIVND (reference sequence). This CDR3 is 14 amino acids long. The V segment lost 6 bases and the J segment 8 bases; nucleotides outside the gene matches: 9.

The chain has TRBV9 and TRBJ2-7, with TRBD1 as a possible D gene (5 bases). Trimming removed 1 base from V and 0 bases from J, with 11 bases in between. This CDR3 comprises 15 residues. CDR1 and CDR2 from the germline V gene are SGDLS and YYNGEE. The CDR3 region is CASSVSVGASYEQYF. The CDR3, as DNA: TGTGCCAGCAGCGTAAGTGTTGGGGCCTCCTACGAGCAGTACTTC.

This clone was recorded only once. The chain joins TRBV7-2 to TRBJ1-1, with a weak D call TRBD1 (6 bases). The CDR3 loop spans 17 amino acids. The V gene lost 5 bases and the J gene lost 0 bases, with 19 bases spanning the gap. Germline V CDR1 and CDR2: SGHTA, FQGNSA. CDR3 region: CASSPAGGAGMNTEAFF. CDR3 coding DNA: TGTGCCAGCAGCCCCGCGGGGGGGGCGGGGATGAACACTGAAGCTTTCTTT.

This clone has only a few counts. The V call is TRBV5-4, the J call TRBJ2-7, with a tentative D call TRBD1 (5 bases). Trimming shortened V by 4 bases and J by 4 bases, and 15 bases separated the two germline ends. Germline CDR1 and CDR2: SGHNT and YYREEE (reference sequence). The CDR3 spans 14 residues. CDR3 coding DNA: TGTGCCAGCAGCCCCGACCAAGGGGTGTACGAGCAGTACTTC. Protein: CASSPDQGVYEQYF. Full variable domain (rest looked up from reference TRBV5-4 and TRBJ2-7): ETGVTQSPTHLIKTRGQQVTLRCSSQSGHNTVSWYQQALGQGPQFIFQYYREEENGRGNFPPRFSGLQFPNYSSELNVNALELDDSALYLCASSPDQGVYEQYFGPGTRLTVT.

The gene calls are TRBV7-2 and TRBJ2-1, with TRBD2 identical over 10 bases. Germline V gene data show CDR1 as SGHTA and CDR2 as FQGNSA. Trimming removed 5 bases from V and 4 bases from J; junction bases left unmatched: 14. The CDR3 consists of 18 residues. The CDR3 loop reads CASSPQGIAGGPYNEQFF. In DNA form, the CDR3 reads TGTGCCAGCAGCCCCCAAGGAATAGCGGGGGGTCCTTACAATGAGCAGTTCTTC.

This chain joins TRBV27 and TRBJ2-3; 9 nucleotides align to TRBD2. J was trimmed by 6 bases and V by 4 bases; bases with no gene match: 14. This CDR3 has 17 amino acids. From germline, CDR1 is MNHEY and CDR2 SMNVEV (reference sequence). The CDR3 spells CASSYSGGSGRTDTQYF. CDR3 nucleotide sequence: TGTGCCAGCAGTTACTCTGGGGGTAGCGGGAGAACTGATACGCAGTATTTT.

This chain links TRBV6-1 with TRBJ2-4, with no clear D. Germline values: CDR1 MNHNS, CDR2 SASEGT. V was shortened by 8 bases and J by 0 bases, with 14 bases between the two germline ends. The CDR3 spans 15 residues. The CDR3 DNA reads TGTGCCAGCTGTACTCCCGCCCTAGCCAAAAACATTCAGTACTTC. This sequence encodes CASCTPALAKNIQYF.

The chain uses TRBV5-1 and TRBJ2-7; tentatively, D is TRBD2 (5 bases). Germline V gene lookup returns CDR1 SGHRS and CDR2 YFSETQ. This CDR3 contains 15 residues. V lost 0 bases to trimming and J lost 0 bases, with 10 bases between them. The CDR3 DNA is TGCGCCAGCAGCTTGGATCCAGGACTCTCCTACGAGCAGTACTTC. Encoded protein: CASSLDPGLSYEQYF.